Below are 5 T cell receptor beta chains sequenced from a single sample in a study of shared clonotypes between healthy human individuals. Assay used: immunoSEQ multiplex PCR; TCRdb lists only in-frame clones, some missing. Of around 550,000 clones in the sample, 96% were seen once. The sample was naive CD4+ T cells sorted from blood. Subset defined: CD45RA+ positively selected. Receptor source: a woman in her 30s in good health.

The V and J genes are TRBV7-2 and TRBJ2-5, with TRBD2 matching over 9 bases. The tail of the sequence fits TRBJ2-7 better, so the J call may be wrong. The CDR3 covers 17 residues. Germline V gene sequence: CDR1 SGHTA, CDR2 FQGNSA. CDR3 in amino acids: CASSLASASGILYEQYF. CDR3 coding DNA: TGTGCCAGCAGCTTAGCGAGTGCTAGCGGGATTTTGTACGAGCAGTACTTC.

The CDR3 sequence: CAISDQREGNYEQYF. CDR3 DNA: TGTGCCATCAGTGATCAGCGGGAGGGGAACTACGAGCAGTACTTC. This chain connects TRBV10-3 to TRBJ2-5, with 10 positions matching TRBD2. The end of the DNA is better explained by TRBJ2-7, so the J call may be wrong. Germline values: CDR1 ENHRY, CDR2 SYGVKD. The CDR3 is made up of 15 amino acids.

DNA for the CDR3: TGTGCCAGCAGTCCTTGGGGCAGGGGGCTCTACGAGCAGTACTTC. Amino acids: CASSPWGRGLYEQYF. The V and J genes are TRBV28 and TRBJ2-7; 8 bases align to TRBD1. The CDR3 loop spans 15 amino acids. The V and J ends lost 5 bases and 3 bases, in that order; junction bases with no gene match: 9. In germline, CDR1 is MDHEN, CDR2 SYDVKM.

CDR3: CASSSLQVAETQYF. The CDR3 DNA follows: TGTGCCAGCAGCTCCCTACAGGTTGCGGAGACCCAGTACTTC. The chain links TRBV7-9 to TRBJ2-5; weak D call: TRBD1 (5 bases). The CDR3 extends over 14 amino acids. V lost 4 bases, J lost 5 bases, and 14 bases lay in between. The germline CDR1 and CDR2 sequences are SEHNR and FQNEAQ (reference sequence). The full variable domain, with the rest looked up from reference TRBV7-9 and TRBJ2-5, is DTGVSQNPRHKITKRGQNVTFRCDPISEHNRLYWYRQTLGQGPEFLTYFQNEAQLEKSRLLSDRFSAERPKGSFSTLEIQRTEQGDSAMYLCASSSLQVAETQYFGPGTRLLVL.

The V call is TRBV6-1, the J call TRBJ2-1, with D possibly TRBD1 on 5 matching bases. This CDR3 comprises 15 residues. Between the trimmed V and J ends, which lost 2 bases and 7 bases, there was a span of 15 bases. Germline CDR1 reads MNHNS; CDR2 reads SASEGT. This CDR3 is CASSEQGGLWNEQFF. The DNA of the CDR3 is TGTGCCAGCAGTGAACAGGGCGGCCTTTGGAATGAGCAGTTCTTC.